This entry lists 15 T cell receptor beta chains sequenced from one sample in a study of OX40 agonist ivuxolimab in advanced cancers. The repertoire was sequenced with immunoSEQ multiplex PCR; TCRdb's copy has only in-frame clones and lacks some. The data contain just over 80,000 clones, over 75% of them singletons. The sequencing used CD4+ or CD8+ T cells sorted from blood, collected in a trial of the OX40 agonist ivuxolimab. All receptors come from an adult with an advanced solid tumor such as melanoma, head and neck, liver or kidney cancer.

This chain uses TRBV19 with TRBJ2-2; TRBD2 aligns across 10 bases. The CDR3 covers 15 residues. J was trimmed by 6 bases and V by 4 bases; bases with no gene match: 5. Germline V gene sequence: CDR1 LNHDA, CDR2 SQIVND (reference sequence). The CDR3 bases are TGTGCCAGTAGTAGAGGAAGCGGGGGGGCCGGGGAGCTGTTTTTT. Protein product: CASSRGSGGAGELFF. The full variable domain, its missing parts supplied by reference TRBV19 and TRBJ2-2, is DGGITQSPKYLFRKEGQNVTLSCEQNLNHDAMYWYRQDPGQGLRLIYYSQIVNDFQKGDIAEGYSVSREKKESFPLTVTSAQKNPTAFYLCASSRGSGGAGELFFGEGSRLTVL.

The rearrangement joins TRBV20-1 to TRBJ2-3; possible D gene TRBD2, 5 bases. The CDR3 consists of 11 residues. The germline CDR1 and CDR2 sequences are DFQATT and SNEGSKA (reference sequence). Trimming cost V 4 bases and J 6 bases, with 8 bases left between them. CDR3 protein: CSATLADTQYF. DNA of the CDR3: TGCAGTGCTACCTTAGCGGATACGCAGTATTTT.

This rearrangement joins TRBV30 to TRBJ1-5; 11 nucleotides align to TRBD1. With 3 bases clipped from V and 6 bases from J, the junction kept 10 bases outside the gene matches. There are 16 residues in the CDR3. Germline values: CDR1 GTSNPN, CDR2 SVGIG (reference sequence). Here the CDR3 DNA reads TGTGCCTGGAGCCCCGGGACAGGGGGAAGGGGTCAGCCCCAGCATTTT. Translated, it gives CAWSPGTGGRGQPQHF.

This clone came up once. Other DNA sequences of this sample code for an identical CDR3. The genes are TRBV2 and TRBJ2-2; D unresolved. This CDR3 has 12 amino acids. Germline CDR1 is SNHLY and CDR2 is FYNNEI. Trimming left V 4 bases short and J 3 bases short, with 3 bases between. Here the CDR3 reads CASSGDTGELFF. For the CDR3, the DNA is TGTGCCAGCAGTGGAGACACCGGGGAGCTGTTTTTT.

The chain has TRBV4-1 and TRBJ1-2, with 8 bases fitting TRBD1. Germline lookup yields CDR1 MGHRA and CDR2 YSYEKL. Losses at the gene ends were 0 bases for V and 4 bases for J; bases not matched to a gene: 10. The CDR3 extends over 17 amino acids. The CDR3 here is CASSQDPGQGLSYGYTF. CDR3 sequence (DNA): TGCGCCAGCAGCCAAGATCCCGGACAGGGCCTCAGCTATGGCTACACCTTC.

The chain employs TRBV4-3 and TRBJ1-2; D remains ambiguous. V was pared by 6 bases and J by 1 base, with 12 bases between. This CDR3 is built from 14 residues. Germline V gives CDR1 LGHNA, CDR2 YSLEER. The CDR3 is CASSIKSGNYGYTF. As DNA, the CDR3 is TGCGCCAGCAGTATAAAATCGGGTAACTATGGCTACACCTTC.

J is TRBJ2-3 and V is TRBV5-4; D possibly corresponds to TRBD2 (6 bases). V lost 3 bases to trimming and J lost 5 bases, with 19 bases between them. The CDR3 is 16 amino acids. Germline values: CDR1 SGHNT, CDR2 YYREEE (reference sequence). The CDR3 spells CASSYSGLIEGDTQYF. The CDR3 coding sequence is TGTGCCAGCAGCTATTCGGGACTTATTGAAGGAGATACGCAGTATTTT. Full variable domain (missing parts from reference TRBV5-4 and TRBJ2-3): ETGVTQSPTHLIKTRGQQVTLRCSSQSGHNTVSWYQQALGQGPQFIFQYYREEENGRGNFPPRFSGLQFPNYSSELNVNALELDDSALYLCASSYSGLIEGDTQYFGPGTRLTVL.

The rearrangement joins TRBV5-4 to TRBJ2-1; unclear D gene. The germline V and J ends were trimmed by 2 bases and 7 bases, with 10 bases remaining between them. CDR1 and CDR2 (germline): SGHNT, YYREEE (reference sequence). The CDR3 has 13 residues. DNA for the CDR3: TGTGCCAGCAGCTTCGGACGGTCGAATGAGCAGTTCTTC. This encodes CASSFGRSNEQFF.

The chain joins TRBV5-1 to TRBJ2-5; TRBD2 matches 7 bases. Germline CDR1 is SGHRS and CDR2 is YFSETQ. The CDR3 covers 18 residues. V lost 0 bases to trimming and J lost 6 bases; unmatched junction nucleotides: 17. The CDR3 DNA is TGCGCCAGCAGCTTGGATCAGATGGGGAGGGCTGCTTTAAAGACCCAGTACTTC. Translating gives CASSLDQMGRAALKTQYF. The full variable domain, completed using reference TRBV5-1 and TRBJ2-5, is KAGVTQTPRYLIKTRGQQVTLSCSPISGHRSVSWYQQTPGQGLQFLFEYFSETQRNKGNFPGRFSGRQFSNSRSEMNVSTLELGDSALYLCASSLDQMGRAALKTQYFGPGTRLLVL.

This clone appeared once. The V call is TRBV4-1, the J call TRBJ1-4; weak D call: TRBD1 (6 bases). The CDR3 contains 15 residues. The ends were cut back, 2 bases at V and 5 bases at J, with 12 bases in the middle. Germline V lookup: CDR1 MGHRA, CDR2 YSYEKL. The CDR3 reads CASSQPQGSNEKLFF. The CDR3, as DNA: TGCGCCAGCAGCCAACCTCAGGGGAGCAATGAAAAACTGTTTTTT.

Notes on this clone: At the DNA level, this CDR3 is encoded by other sequences in the same sample as well. This sequence joins TRBV6-5 and TRBJ2-3, with 8 bases lining up with TRBD2. Losses at the gene ends were 6 bases for V and 4 bases for J; bases not matched to a gene: 9. CDR1 MNHEY and CDR2 SVGAGI come from the germline V gene. The CDR3 is 15 amino acids. The DNA for the CDR3 is TGTGCCAGCAGCCCTACTAGCGGACGGGCAGATACGCAGTATTTT. It translates to CASSPTSGRADTQYF.

This chain uses TRBV4-2 with TRBJ2-7; 8 positions agree with TRBD1. This CDR3 has 15 residues. Germline V gives CDR1 LGHNA, CDR2 YNFKEQ. Trimming cost V 4 bases and J 0 bases; bases outside gene matches: 5. CDR3 nucleotide sequence: TGTGCCAGCAGCCGAGGACAGGGACTCTCCTACGAGCAGTACTTC. Its translation is CASSRGQGLSYEQYF.

This chain joins TRBV30 and TRBJ1-1, with D tentatively TRBD1 (5 bases). V gave up 0 bases and J gave up 7 bases, with 18 bases separating them. Looked up from germline, CDR1 is GTSNPN and CDR2 is SVGIG (reference sequence). The CDR3 runs to 15 residues. The CDR3: CAWSVRIQGEVEAFF. The CDR3 nucleotides are TGTGCCTGGAGTGTACGGATCCAGGGAGAAGTTGAAGCTTTCTTT.

The gene calls are TRBV5-4 and TRBJ1-4; 8 positions match TRBD1. The germline gives CDR1 SGHNT, CDR2 YYREEE (reference sequence). V lost 3 bases and J lost 8; bases outside the gene matches: 9. This CDR3 contains 15 residues. CDR3 residues: CASSSGGQGREKLFF. The DNA for the CDR3 is TGTGCCAGCAGCTCCGGTGGACAGGGCCGGGAAAAACTGTTTTTT.

This rearrangement joins TRBV19 to TRBJ1-1, with D possibly being TRBD1 (6 bases). Deletions cut 4 bases from V and 4 bases from J, with 16 bases between. Germline CDR1 reads LNHDA; CDR2 reads SQIVND (reference sequence). The CDR3 is 15 residues long. In DNA form, the CDR3 reads TGTGCCAGTAGTAACCCATCCGGACAGACCACTGAAGCTTTCTTT. Its translation: CASSNPSGQTTEAFF.